This T cell receptor (beta chain) was retrieved from a study of CD8+ T cells in alopecia areata. Study-wide findings and caveats: With one nonresponder, baseline CD8+ expansion's link to response remains uncertain.

RNA was isolated and reverse transcribed to cDNA, the sequencing template. Libraries were prepared by immunoSEQ multiplex PCR; TCRdb keeps only in-frame clonotypes and omits some of them. The repertoire includes about 180,000 clones, approximately 50% of them detected once, and around a tenth sits in the top ten. The CDR3 is 15 amino acids. In germline, CDR1 is SGHDN, CDR2 FVKESK. V was pared by 3 bases and J by 3 bases, with 15 bases between. There are a few counts of this clone. Its antigen remains unidentified. Treatment denoted: oral pan-JAK inhibitor, 5-10 mg twice daily. Lesional scalp tissue (obtained by punch biopsy) and peripheral blood were collected from alopecia areata patients.

The receptor comes from a human donor with alopecia areata. The rearrangement links TRBV14 to TRBJ2-7; D is possibly TRBD1 (6 bases). Sequencing used CD8+ T cells sorted from blood, obtained around week 54, from a patient treated with tofacitinib. The chain's CDR3 is CASSHVDRSHYEQYF. In DNA form, the CDR3 reads TGTGCCAGCAGCCATGTTGACAGGAGCCACTACGAGCAGTACTTC.